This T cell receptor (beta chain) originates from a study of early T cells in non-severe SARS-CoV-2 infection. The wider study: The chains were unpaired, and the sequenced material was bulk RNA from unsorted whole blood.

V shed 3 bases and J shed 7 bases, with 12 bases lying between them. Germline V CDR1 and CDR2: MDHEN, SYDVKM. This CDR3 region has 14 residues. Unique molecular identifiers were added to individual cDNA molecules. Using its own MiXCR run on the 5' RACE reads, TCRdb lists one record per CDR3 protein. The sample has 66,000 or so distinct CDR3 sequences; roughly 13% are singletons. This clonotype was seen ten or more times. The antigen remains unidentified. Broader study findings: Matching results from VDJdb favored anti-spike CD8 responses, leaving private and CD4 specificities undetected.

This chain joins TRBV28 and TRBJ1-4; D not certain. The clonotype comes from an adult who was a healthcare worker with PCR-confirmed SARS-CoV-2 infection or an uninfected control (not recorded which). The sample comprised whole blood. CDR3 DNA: TGTGCCAGCAGTTTTTGGCAATTAGCTGAAAAACTGTTTTTT. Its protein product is CASSFWQLAEKLFF.